These 2 T cell receptor beta chains were sequenced from one sample in a study of control samples from healthy donors and cancer patients. Measured with immunoSEQ multiplex PCR; TCRdb has only the in-frame clones, and not every one. The sample carries about 76,000 clones, under 90% recorded once. The sample consisted of PBMCs. These receptors were obtained from a woman in her 50s with colorectal cancer.

The chain recombines TRBV27 with TRBJ2-1, with 8 bases matching TRBD1. CDR1 and CDR2 (germline): MNHEY, SMNVEV (reference sequence). The CDR3 has 14 amino acids. Trimming cost V 3 bases and J 9 bases; bases outside gene matches: 7. In DNA, the CDR3 is TGTGCCAGCAGTTTCCCCGAGACAGGGGCTGAGCAGTTCTTC. Encoded protein: CASSFPETGAEQFF.

The rearrangement joins TRBV5-1 to TRBJ2-2; no reliable D call. Trimming cost V 1 base and J 2 bases, with 12 bases left between them. Germline loops: CDR1 SGHRS, CDR2 YFSETQ. The CDR3 has 16 residues. CDR3 loop: CASSLTASLNTGELFF. The CDR3 nucleotides are TGCGCCAGCAGCTTGACTGCCAGCCTCAACACCGGGGAGCTGTTTTTT.